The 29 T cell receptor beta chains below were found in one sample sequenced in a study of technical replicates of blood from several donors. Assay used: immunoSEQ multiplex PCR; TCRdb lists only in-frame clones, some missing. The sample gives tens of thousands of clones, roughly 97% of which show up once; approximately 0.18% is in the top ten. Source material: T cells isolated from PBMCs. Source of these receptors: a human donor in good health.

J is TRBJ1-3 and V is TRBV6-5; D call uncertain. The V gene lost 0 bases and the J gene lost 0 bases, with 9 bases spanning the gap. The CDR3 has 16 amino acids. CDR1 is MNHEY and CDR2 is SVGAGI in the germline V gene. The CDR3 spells CASSYSLGDSGNTIYF. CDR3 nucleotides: TGTGCCAGCAGTTACTCGTTGGGCGACTCTGGAAACACCATATATTTT.

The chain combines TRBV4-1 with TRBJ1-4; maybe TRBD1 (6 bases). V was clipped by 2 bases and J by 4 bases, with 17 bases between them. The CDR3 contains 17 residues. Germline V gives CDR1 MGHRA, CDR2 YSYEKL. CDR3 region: CASSQRYTGRLNEKLFF. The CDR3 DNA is TGCGCCAGCAGCCAAAGGTACACAGGGCGACTTAATGAAAAACTGTTTTTT.

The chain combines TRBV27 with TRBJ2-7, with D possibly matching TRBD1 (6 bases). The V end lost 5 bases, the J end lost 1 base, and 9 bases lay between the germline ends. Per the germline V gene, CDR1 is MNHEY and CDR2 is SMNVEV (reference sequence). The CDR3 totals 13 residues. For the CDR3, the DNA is TGTGCCAGCAGTCTACAGGGTTCCTACGAGCAGTACTTC. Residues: CASSLQGSYEQYF.

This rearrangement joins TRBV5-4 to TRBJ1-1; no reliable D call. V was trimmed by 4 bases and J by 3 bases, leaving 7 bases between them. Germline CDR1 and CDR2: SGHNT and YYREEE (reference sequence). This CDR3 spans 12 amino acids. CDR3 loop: CASSLSYTEAFF. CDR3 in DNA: TGTGCCAGCAGCCTAAGCTACACTGAAGCTTTCTTT.

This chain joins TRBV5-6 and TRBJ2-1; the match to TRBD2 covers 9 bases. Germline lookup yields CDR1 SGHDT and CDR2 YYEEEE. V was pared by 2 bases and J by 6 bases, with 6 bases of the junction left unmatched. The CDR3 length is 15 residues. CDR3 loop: CASSFWREGLNEQFF. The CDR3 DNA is TGTGCCAGCAGCTTTTGGCGGGAGGGCCTCAATGAGCAGTTCTTC.

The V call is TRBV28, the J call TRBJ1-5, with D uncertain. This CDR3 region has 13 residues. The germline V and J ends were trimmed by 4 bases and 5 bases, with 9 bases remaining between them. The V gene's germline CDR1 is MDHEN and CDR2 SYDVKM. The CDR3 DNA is TGTGCCAGCAGTTACGGGGAATATCAGCCCCAGCATTTT. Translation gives CASSYGEYQPQHF.

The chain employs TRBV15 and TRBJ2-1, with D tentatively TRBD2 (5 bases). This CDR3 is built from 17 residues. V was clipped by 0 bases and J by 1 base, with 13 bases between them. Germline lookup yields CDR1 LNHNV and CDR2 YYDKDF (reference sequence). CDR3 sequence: CATSRDEGRRSYNEQFF. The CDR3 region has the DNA TGTGCCACCAGCAGAGATGAAGGCAGGAGGTCCTACAATGAGCAGTTCTTC.

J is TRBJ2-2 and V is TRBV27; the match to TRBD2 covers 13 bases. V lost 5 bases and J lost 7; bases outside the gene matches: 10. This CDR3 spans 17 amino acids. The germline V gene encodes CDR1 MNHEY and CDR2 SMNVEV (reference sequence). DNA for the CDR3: TGTGCCAGCAGTCCTCCGACTAGCGGGAGGATCAGCGGGGAGCTGTTTTTT. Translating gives CASSPPTSGRISGELFF.

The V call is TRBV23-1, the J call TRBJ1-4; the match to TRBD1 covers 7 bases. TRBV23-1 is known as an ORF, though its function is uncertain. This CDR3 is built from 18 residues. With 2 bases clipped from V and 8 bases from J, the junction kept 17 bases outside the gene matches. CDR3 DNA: TGCGCCAGCAGTCAAGTGAGGCCGCCGGACAGGAGTGAGGAAAAACTGTTTTTT. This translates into CASSQVRPPDRSEEKLFF.

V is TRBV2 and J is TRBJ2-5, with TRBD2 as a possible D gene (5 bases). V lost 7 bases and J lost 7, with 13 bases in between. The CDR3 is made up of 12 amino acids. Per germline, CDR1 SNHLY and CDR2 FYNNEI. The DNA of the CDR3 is TGTGCCAGCAACTTTTACCGGGGGACCCAGTACTTC. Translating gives CASNFYRGTQYF.

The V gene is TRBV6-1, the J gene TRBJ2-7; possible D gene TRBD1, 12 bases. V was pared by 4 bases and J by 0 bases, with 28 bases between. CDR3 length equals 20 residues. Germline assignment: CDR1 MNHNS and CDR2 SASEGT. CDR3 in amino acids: CASSGGTGGPSGRLSYEQYF. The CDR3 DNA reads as TGTGCCAGCAGTGGAGGGACAGGGGGCCCTAGCGGGAGGCTCTCCTACGAGCAGTACTTC.

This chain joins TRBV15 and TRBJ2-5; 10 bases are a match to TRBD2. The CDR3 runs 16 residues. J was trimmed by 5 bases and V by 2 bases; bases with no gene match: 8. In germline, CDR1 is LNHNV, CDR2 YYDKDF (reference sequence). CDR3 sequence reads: CATSRPSGGGRETQYF. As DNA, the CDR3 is TGTGCCACCAGCAGACCCAGCGGGGGGGGGCGTGAGACCCAGTACTTC.

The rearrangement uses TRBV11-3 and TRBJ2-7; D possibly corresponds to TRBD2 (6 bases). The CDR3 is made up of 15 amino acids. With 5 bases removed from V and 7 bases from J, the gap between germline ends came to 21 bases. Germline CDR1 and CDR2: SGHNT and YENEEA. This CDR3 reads CASSATGTVDSEQYF. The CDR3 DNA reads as TGTGCCAGCAGCGCGACCGGGACTGTGGACTCTGAGCAGTACTTC. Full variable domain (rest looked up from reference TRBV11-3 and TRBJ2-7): EAGVVQSPRYKIIEKKQPVAFWCNPISGHNTLYWYLQNLGQGPELLIRYENEEAVDDSQLPKDRFSAERLKGVDSTLKIQPAELGDSAVYLCASSATGTVDSEQYFGPGTRLTVT.

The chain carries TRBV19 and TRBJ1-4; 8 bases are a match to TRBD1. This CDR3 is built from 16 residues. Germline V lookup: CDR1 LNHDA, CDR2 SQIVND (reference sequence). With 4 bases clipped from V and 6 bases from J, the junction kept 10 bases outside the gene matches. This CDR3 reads CASSKPGQGLDEKLFF. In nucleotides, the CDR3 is TGTGCCAGTAGTAAACCTGGACAGGGTTTGGATGAAAAACTGTTTTTT.

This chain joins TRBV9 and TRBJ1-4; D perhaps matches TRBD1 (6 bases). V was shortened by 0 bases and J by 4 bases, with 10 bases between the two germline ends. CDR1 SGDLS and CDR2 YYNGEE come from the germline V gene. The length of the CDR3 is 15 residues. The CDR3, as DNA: TGTGCCAGCAGCGTAGTATCAGGGGATAATGAAAAACTGTTTTTT. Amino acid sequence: CASSVVSGDNEKLFF.

The CDR3: CASVTSTYEQYF. In DNA form, the CDR3 reads TGTGCCAGCGTAACTAGTACCTACGAGCAGTACTTC. The chain recombines TRBV2 with TRBJ2-7, with a tentative D call TRBD2 (5 bases). The length of the CDR3 is 12 residues. Trimming cost V 8 bases and J 2 bases, with 10 bases left between them. Per the germline V gene, CDR1 is SNHLY and CDR2 is FYNNEI.

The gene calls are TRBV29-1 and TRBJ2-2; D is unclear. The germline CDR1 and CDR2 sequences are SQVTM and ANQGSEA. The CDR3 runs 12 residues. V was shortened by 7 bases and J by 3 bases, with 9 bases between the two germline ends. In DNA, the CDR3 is TGCAGCGCCATCGGTCACACCGGGGAGCTGTTTTTT. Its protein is CSAIGHTGELFF.

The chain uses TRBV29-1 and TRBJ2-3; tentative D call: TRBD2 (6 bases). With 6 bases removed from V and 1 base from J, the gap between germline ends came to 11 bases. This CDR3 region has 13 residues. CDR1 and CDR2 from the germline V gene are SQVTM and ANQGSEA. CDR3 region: CSVRERGTDTQYF. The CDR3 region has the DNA TGCAGCGTCCGGGAGCGGGGCACAGATACGCAGTATTTT.

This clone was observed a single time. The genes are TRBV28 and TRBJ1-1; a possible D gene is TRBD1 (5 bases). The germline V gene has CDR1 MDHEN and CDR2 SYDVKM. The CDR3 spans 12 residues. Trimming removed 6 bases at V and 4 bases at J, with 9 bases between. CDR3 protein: CASREGRTEAFF. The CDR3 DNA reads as TGTGCCAGCAGGGAGGGGCGCACTGAAGCTTTCTTT. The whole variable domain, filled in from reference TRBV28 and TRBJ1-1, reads DVKVTQSSRYLVKRTGEKVFLECVQDMDHENMFWYRQDPGLGLRLIYFSYDVKMKEKGDIPEGYSVSREKKERFSLILESASTNQTSMYLCASREGRTEAFFGQGTRLTVV.

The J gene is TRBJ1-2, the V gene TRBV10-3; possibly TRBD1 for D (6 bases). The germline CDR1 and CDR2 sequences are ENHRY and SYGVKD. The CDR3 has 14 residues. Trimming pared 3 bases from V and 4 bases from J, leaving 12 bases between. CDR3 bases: TGTGCCATCAGTGACCAACAGGGCTTCTATGGCTACACCTTC. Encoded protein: CAISDQQGFYGYTF.

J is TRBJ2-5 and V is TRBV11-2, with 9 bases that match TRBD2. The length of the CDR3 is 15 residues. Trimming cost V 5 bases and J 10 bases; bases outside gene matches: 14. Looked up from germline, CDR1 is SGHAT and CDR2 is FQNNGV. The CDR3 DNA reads TGTGCCAGCAGCCTTACCAGCGGGGGGCCTAAGGGCCAGTACTTC. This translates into CASSLTSGGPKGQYF.

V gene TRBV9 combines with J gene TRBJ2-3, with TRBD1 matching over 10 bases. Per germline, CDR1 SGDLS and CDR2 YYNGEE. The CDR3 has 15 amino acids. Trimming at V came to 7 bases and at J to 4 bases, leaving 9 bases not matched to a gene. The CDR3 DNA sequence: TGTGCCAGCCCCCCGGGACAGGGGACCGCAGATACGCAGTATTTT. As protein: CASPPGQGTADTQYF.

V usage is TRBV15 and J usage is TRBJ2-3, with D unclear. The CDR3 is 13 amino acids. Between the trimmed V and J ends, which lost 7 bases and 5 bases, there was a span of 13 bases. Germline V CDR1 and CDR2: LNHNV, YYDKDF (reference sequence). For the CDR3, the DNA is TGTGCCACCACCCGACTTGAGAGAGATACGCAGTATTTT. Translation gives CATTRLERDTQYF.

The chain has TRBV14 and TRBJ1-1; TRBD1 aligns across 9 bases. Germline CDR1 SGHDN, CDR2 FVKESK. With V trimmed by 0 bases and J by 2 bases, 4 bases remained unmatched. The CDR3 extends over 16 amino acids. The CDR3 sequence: CASSQDGTGSNTEAFF. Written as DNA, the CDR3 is TGTGCCAGCAGCCAAGATGGGACAGGGTCTAACACTGAAGCTTTCTTT.

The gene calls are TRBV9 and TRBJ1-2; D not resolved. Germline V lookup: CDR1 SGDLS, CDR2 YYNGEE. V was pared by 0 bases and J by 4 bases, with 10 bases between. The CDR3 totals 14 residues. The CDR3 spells CASSVGEPFYGYTF. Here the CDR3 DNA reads TGTGCCAGCAGCGTAGGAGAGCCCTTCTATGGCTACACCTTC.

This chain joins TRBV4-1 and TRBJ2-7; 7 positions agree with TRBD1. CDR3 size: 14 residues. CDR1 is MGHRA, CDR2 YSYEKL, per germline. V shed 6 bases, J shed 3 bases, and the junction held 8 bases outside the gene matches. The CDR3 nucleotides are TGCGCCAGCAGTCGTCCGGGACAGAACTACGAGCAGTACTTC. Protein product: CASSRPGQNYEQYF.

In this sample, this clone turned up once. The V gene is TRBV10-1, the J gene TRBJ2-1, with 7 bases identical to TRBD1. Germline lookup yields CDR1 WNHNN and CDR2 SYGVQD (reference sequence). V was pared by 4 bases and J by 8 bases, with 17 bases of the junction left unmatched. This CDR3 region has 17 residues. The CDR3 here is CASSGTGRGSSGDEQFF. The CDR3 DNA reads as TGCGCCAGCAGTGGGACAGGTCGGGGATCCTCCGGCGATGAGCAGTTCTTC.

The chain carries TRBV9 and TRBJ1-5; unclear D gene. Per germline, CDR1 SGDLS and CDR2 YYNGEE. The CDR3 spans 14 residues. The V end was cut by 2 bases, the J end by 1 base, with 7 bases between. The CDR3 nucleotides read TGTGCCAGCAGCGTCACGGGGAGCAATCAGCCCCAGCATTTT. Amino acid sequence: CASSVTGSNQPQHF.

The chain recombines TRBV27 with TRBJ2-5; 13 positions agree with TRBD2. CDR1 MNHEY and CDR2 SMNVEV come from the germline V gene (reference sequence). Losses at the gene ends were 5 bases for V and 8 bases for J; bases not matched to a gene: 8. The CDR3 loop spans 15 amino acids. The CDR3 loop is CASSPQTSGRHTQYF. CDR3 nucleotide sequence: TGTGCCAGCAGTCCCCAGACTAGCGGGAGGCACACCCAGTACTTC.